The 8 T cell receptor beta chains below come from one sample, sequenced in a study of T cell changes during pregnancy in multiple sclerosis. Generated by immunoSEQ multiplex PCR, the TCRdb table keeps only in-frame clones and is missing some. The sample yields over 35,000 clones, around nine tenths seen once. The specimen comprised peripheral blood, sampled before pregnancy. All receptors derive from a female donor with multiple sclerosis, enrolled in a pregnancy study.

The CDR3 reads CASSYQGQRSQETQYF. The CDR3 nucleotides are TGTGCCAGCAGTTACCAGGGACAGCGATCTCAAGAGACCCAGTACTTC. The chain is built from TRBV27 and TRBJ2-5, with 7 bases identical to TRBD1. The J segment lost 2 bases and the V segment lost 4 bases, leaving 10 bases of the junction unmatched. The CDR3 spans 16 residues. In germline, CDR1 is MNHEY, CDR2 SMNVEV (reference sequence).

V gene TRBV2 combines with J gene TRBJ1-5, with TRBD1 identical over 7 bases. V lost 7 bases and J lost 0; bases outside the gene matches: 9. From germline, CDR1 is SNHLY and CDR2 FYNNEI. There are 16 residues in the CDR3. The CDR3 protein is CASTGTASYSNQPQHF. CDR3 nucleotide sequence: TGTGCCAGCACCGGGACAGCATCTTATAGCAATCAGCCCCAGCATTTT.

The chain joins TRBV9 to TRBJ1-1, with 7 bases fitting TRBD1. The junction had 16 bases not matched to a gene; V was cut back by 1 base and J by 4 bases. This CDR3 has 18 amino acids. Germline loops: CDR1 SGDLS, CDR2 YYNGEE. Written as DNA, the CDR3 is TGTGCCAGCAGCGTAAGCCCTGGGACAGCCAATTGGGGCACTGAAGCTTTCTTT. It yields the protein CASSVSPGTANWGTEAFF. The complete variable domain, with remaining parts taken from reference TRBV9 and TRBJ1-1, reads DSGVTQTPKHLITATGQRVTLRCSPRSGDLSVYWYQQSLDQGLQFLIQYYNGEERAKGNILERFSAQQFPDLHSELNLSSLELGDSALYFCASSVSPGTANWGTEAFFGQGTRLTVV.

The genes are TRBV15 and TRBJ2-4; 8 bases map to TRBD2. Trimming removed 3 bases from V and 1 base from J; junction bases left unmatched: 11. This CDR3 region has 18 residues. CDR1 is LNHNV, CDR2 YYDKDF, per germline (reference sequence). CDR3: CATSSPGDSGGAKNIQYF. In nucleotides, the CDR3 is TGTGCCACCAGCAGTCCCGGGGACTCGGGGGGGGCCAAAAACATTCAGTACTTC.

This sequence joins TRBV2 and TRBJ1-2, with 8 bases matching TRBD1. Germline CDR1 SNHLY, CDR2 FYNNEI. This CDR3 spans 15 amino acids. With 5 bases clipped from V and 2 bases from J, the junction kept 7 bases outside the gene matches. The CDR3 region has the DNA TGTGCCAGCAGTTCCACCCGGACAGGGAACTATGGCTACACCTTC. Its translation is CASSSTRTGNYGYTF.

The V call is TRBV7-9, the J call TRBJ1-1; D gene ambiguous. This CDR3 comprises 17 residues. The V end lost 1 base, the J end lost 4 bases, and 19 bases lay between the germline ends. CDR1 SEHNR and CDR2 FQNEAQ come from the germline V gene (reference sequence). CDR3 region: CASSLGLRQVDGTEAFF. DNA for the CDR3: TGTGCCAGCAGCTTAGGATTAAGGCAGGTGGATGGCACTGAAGCTTTCTTT.

The rearrangement joins TRBV27 to TRBJ1-1, with D possibly TRBD1 on 6 matching bases. There are 14 residues in the CDR3. Trimming removed 5 bases at V and 1 base at J, with 11 bases between. Germline loops: CDR1 MNHEY, CDR2 SMNVEV (reference sequence). CDR3 sequence reads: CASSLGQSNTEAFF. CDR3 DNA sequence: TGTGCCAGCAGTCTAGGACAGTCGAACACTGAAGCTTTCTTT.

This chain connects TRBV29-1 to TRBJ1-1; the D is unclear. V dropped 8 bases and J dropped 0 bases, with 16 bases sitting between them. The CDR3 has 14 residues. Germline CDR1 reads SQVTM; CDR2 reads ANQGSEA. CDR3 sequence: CSLSSEGMNTEAFF. The CDR3 coding sequence is TGCAGCCTGAGCTCGGAGGGAATGAACACTGAAGCTTTCTTT.